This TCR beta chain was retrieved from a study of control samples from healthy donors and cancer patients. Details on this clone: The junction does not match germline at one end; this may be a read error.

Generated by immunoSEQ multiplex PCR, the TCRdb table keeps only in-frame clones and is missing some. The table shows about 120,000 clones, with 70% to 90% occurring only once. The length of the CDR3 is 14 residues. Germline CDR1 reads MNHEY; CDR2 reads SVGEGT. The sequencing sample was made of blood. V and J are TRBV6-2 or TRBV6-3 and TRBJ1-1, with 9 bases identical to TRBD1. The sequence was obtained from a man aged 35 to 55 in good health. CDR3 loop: CASSSQGANAEAFF. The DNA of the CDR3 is TGTGCCAGCAGTTCACAGGGGGCGAACGCTGAAGCTTTCTTT.